This T cell receptor (beta chain) was retrieved from a study of cytomegalovirus exposure and HLA in healthy donors. Trimming pared 5 bases from V and 0 bases from J, leaving 16 bases between. This CDR3 is built from 17 residues. Per germline, CDR1 MDHEN and CDR2 SYDVKM. The PCR ran on 60 Vbeta and 13 Jbeta primers. The data were produced by immunoSEQ multiplex PCR, yet TCRdb's version contains in-frame clones alone and is incomplete. Among about 210,000 clones, 78% were seen once, and the ten largest hold around 14%. V usage is TRBV28 and J usage is TRBJ1-4; D gene uncertain. The sequence was obtained from a woman aged 30 to 39 in good health and CMV-seropositive. Sample: PBMCs. The CDR3, as DNA: TGTGCCAGCAGTCCACAAACCGACATTGCAACTAATGAAAAACTGTTTTTT. Its protein is CASSPQTDIATNEKLFF.